This T cell receptor (beta chain) derives from a study of blood T cell repertoires in COVID-19. Study-wide background: COVID-19 samples collected from the United States, Italy and Spain covered acute and convalescent phases.

Trimming cost V 0 bases and J 6 bases, with 6 bases left between them. Per germline, CDR1 LGHNA and CDR2 YNFKEQ. This CDR3 comprises 14 residues. In the source study's methods: Reference gene primer amplification yielded estimated nucleated cell counts. This table comes from immunoSEQ multiplex PCR, and its TCRdb copy is limited to in-frame clones, with some not included. The DNA was the basis for D and trimming; V, J and clone size are from that table. The sample holds fewer than 250,000 clones, around 85% seen once. The receptor was derived from a woman aged 50 to 60 with acute or convalescent COVID-19. The rearrangement uses TRBV4-2 and TRBJ1-6; D is unresolved. The sample was peripheral blood. The CDR3 coding sequence is TGTGCCAGCAGCCAAGATAATCGTAATTCACCCCTCCACTTT. Amino acids: CASSQDNRNSPLHF.